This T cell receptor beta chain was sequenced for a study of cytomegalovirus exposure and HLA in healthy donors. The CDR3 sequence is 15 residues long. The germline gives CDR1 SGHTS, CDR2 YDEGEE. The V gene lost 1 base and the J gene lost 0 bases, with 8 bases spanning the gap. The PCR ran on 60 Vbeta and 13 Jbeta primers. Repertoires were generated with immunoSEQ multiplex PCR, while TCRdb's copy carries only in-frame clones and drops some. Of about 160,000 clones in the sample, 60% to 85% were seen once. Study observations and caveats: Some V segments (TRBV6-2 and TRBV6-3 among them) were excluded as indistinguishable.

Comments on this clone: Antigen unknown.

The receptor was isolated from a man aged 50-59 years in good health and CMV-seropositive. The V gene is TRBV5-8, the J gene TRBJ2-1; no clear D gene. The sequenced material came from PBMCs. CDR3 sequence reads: CASSLFRSSYNEQFF. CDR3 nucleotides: TGTGCCAGCAGCTTGTTTAGGAGCTCCTACAATGAGCAGTTCTTC.